This T cell receptor (beta chain) is from a study of shared clonotypes between healthy human individuals. The study's findings and limits: Sorted-subset samples were not fully sequenced, rarefaction indicated. Generation probability values for non-shared clonotypes were lower than those for clonotypes shared by all four donors.

This clone occurred many times. Its specificity is not known. Authors' processing steps: ImmunoSEQ yielded junction-only sequences lacking quality scores, so filtering differed. Measured with immunoSEQ multiplex PCR; TCRdb has only the in-frame clones, and not every one. The V and J calls and clone size were taken over from that table, and D and trimming were inferred from the DNA. The sample records some 1,100,000 clones, approximately 78% being singletons. Donors included only healthy HIV-negative adults lacking recent acute infections or vaccinations. The origin of this receptor is a young man in good health. Some clones in this sample may be carry-over from other donors' samples. Sequencing was performed on memory CD4+ T cells from PBMCs. Subset reported: CD45RA-negative fraction.

The CDR3 is CASSDDPYWGNTGELFF. The CDR3 bases are TGTGCCAGCAGTGACGACCCGTATTGGGGAAACACCGGGGAGCTGTTTTTT. The chain combines TRBV2 with TRBJ2-2; D is uncertain. Germline CDR1 and CDR2: SNHLY and FYNNEI. Trimming removed 3 bases from V and 2 bases from J, with 16 bases in between. This CDR3 contains 17 residues.